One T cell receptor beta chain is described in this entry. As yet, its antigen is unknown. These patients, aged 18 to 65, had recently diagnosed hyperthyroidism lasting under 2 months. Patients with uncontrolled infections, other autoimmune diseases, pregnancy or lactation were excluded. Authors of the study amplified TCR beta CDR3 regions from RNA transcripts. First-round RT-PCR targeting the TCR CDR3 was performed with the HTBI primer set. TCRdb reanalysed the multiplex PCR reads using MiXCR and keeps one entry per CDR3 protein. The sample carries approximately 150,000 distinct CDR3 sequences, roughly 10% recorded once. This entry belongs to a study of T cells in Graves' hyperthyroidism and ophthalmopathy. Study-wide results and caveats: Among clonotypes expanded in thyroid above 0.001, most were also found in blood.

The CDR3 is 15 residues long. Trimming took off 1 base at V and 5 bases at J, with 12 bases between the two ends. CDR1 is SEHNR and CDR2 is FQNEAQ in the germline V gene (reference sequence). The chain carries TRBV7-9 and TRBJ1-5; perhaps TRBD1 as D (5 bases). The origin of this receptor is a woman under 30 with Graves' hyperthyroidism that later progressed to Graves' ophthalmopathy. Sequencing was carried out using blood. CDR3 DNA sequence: TGTGCCAGCAGCTTAGGGTCCGGGGGGTATCAGCCCCAGCATTTT. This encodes CASSLGSGGYQPQHF.